The 16 T cell receptor beta chains listed next were all sequenced from one sample in a study of blood T cell repertoires in COVID-19. TCRdb keeps only in-frame clones here, not all; method: immunoSEQ multiplex PCR. The sample carries around 190,000 clones, over 75% recorded once. The sequenced sample consisted of PBMCs or T cells enriched from blood (not recorded which). The receptor source for this set is a woman between 18 and 30 years old who had recovered from COVID-19.

The J gene is TRBJ2-3, the V gene TRBV7-9, with a possible D match to TRBD1 (5 bases). Germline CDR1 is SEHNR and CDR2 is FQNEAQ (reference sequence). The CDR3 spans 11 residues. V shed 10 bases and J shed 3 bases, with 8 bases lying between them. The CDR3 loop is CATSGTDTQYF. The DNA for the CDR3 is TGTGCCACCTCAGGGACAGATACGCAGTATTTT.

V gene TRBV4-3 combines with J gene TRBJ1-4; D remains ambiguous. Trimming left V 0 bases short and J 8 bases short, with 16 bases between. Germline loops: CDR1 LGHNA, CDR2 YSLEER. The CDR3 consists of 16 residues. CDR3 region: CASSQDERIAAEKLFF. The CDR3 DNA is TGCGCCAGCAGCCAAGATGAGAGAATTGCTGCGGAAAAACTGTTTTTT.

V gene TRBV6-2 or TRBV6-3 combines with J gene TRBJ2-2, with no clear D. V lost 2 bases, J lost 3 bases, and 10 bases lay in between. The CDR3 contains 15 residues. Germline V gene sequence: CDR1 MNHEY, CDR2 SVGEGT. The CDR3 DNA is TGTGCCAGCAGTTACAGAGGTGGTGACACCGGGGAGCTGTTTTTT. Protein: CASSYRGGDTGELFF.

The genes are TRBV19 and TRBJ1-5, with TRBD1 matching 12 bases. V lost 3 bases to trimming and J lost 0 bases; unmatched junction nucleotides: 3. The CDR3 extends over 17 amino acids. Germline V gene data show CDR1 as LNHDA and CDR2 as SQIVND (reference sequence). CDR3 sequence (DNA): TGTGCCAGTAGTATGGGACAGGGGGCTTATAGCAATCAGCCCCAGCATTTT. Its translation: CASSMGQGAYSNQPQHF.

This clone was counted a few times. The chain recombines TRBV10-2 with TRBJ1-2, with D perhaps matching TRBD1 (5 bases). Germline CDR1 is WSHSY and CDR2 is SAAADI. This CDR3 has 14 amino acids. Trimming shortened V by 8 bases and J by 1 base, and 14 bases separated the two germline ends. In nucleotides, the CDR3 is TGCGCCAGCCAGTTATGGAGGGGTAACTATGGCTACACCTTC. Its protein product is CASQLWRGNYGYTF.

The V call is TRBV6-4, the J call TRBJ2-1; TRBD1 matches 7 bases. The CDR3 runs to 14 residues. Unmatched junction bases numbered 3, after V lost 2 bases and J lost 5 bases. Per the germline V gene, CDR1 is MRHNA and CDR2 is SNTAGT. Here the CDR3 reads CASSDRTGNNEQFF. CDR3 DNA: TGTGCCAGCAGTGACCGGACAGGAAACAATGAGCAGTTCTTC.

The chain couples TRBV6-1 to TRBJ1-2; D unresolved. Trimming cost V 0 bases and J 3 bases, with 5 bases left between them. This CDR3 comprises 13 residues. Germline V gene lookup returns CDR1 MNHNS and CDR2 SASEGT. CDR3 region: CASSEARDYGYTF. The DNA for the CDR3 is TGTGCCAGCAGTGAAGCGAGAGACTATGGCTACACCTTC.

The J gene is TRBJ2-2, the V gene TRBV14; 7 nucleotides line up with TRBD1. This CDR3 contains 16 residues. Germline lookup yields CDR1 SGHDN and CDR2 FVKESK. V lost 2 bases to trimming and J lost 0 bases; unmatched junction nucleotides: 3. The CDR3: CASSQIGTANTGELFF. CDR3 DNA sequence: TGTGCCAGCAGCCAAATTGGGACAGCGAACACCGGGGAGCTGTTTTTT.

This rearrangement joins TRBV28 to TRBJ1-5; 9 bases line up with TRBD1. The V gene's germline CDR1 is MDHEN and CDR2 SYDVKM. The CDR3 consists of 14 residues. Unmatched junction bases numbered 11, after V lost 6 bases and J lost 11 bases. Written as DNA, the CDR3 is TGTGCCAGCAGCCTACAGGGGGCCGGACTAGCCCAGCATTTT. This codes for CASSLQGAGLAQHF.

The chain employs TRBV19 and TRBJ1-3; 7 positions agree with TRBD1. The CDR3 length is 14 residues. V lost 5 bases and J lost 4; bases outside the gene matches: 5. CDR1 LNHDA and CDR2 SQIVND come from the germline V gene (reference sequence). The CDR3 DNA follows: TGTGCCAGTAGTTCCGACAGGGAAGGAAACACCATATATTTT. Its protein is CASSSDREGNTIYF.

This rearrangement joins TRBV25-1 to TRBJ1-2; 8 bases agree with TRBD1. The CDR3 covers 12 residues. Germline V CDR1 and CDR2: MGHDK, SYGVNS. V lost 6 bases and J lost 6; bases outside the gene matches: 3. The CDR3 sequence is CASSLTGDGYTF. The CDR3 coding sequence is TGTGCCAGCAGCCTGACAGGGGATGGCTACACCTTC.

The chain employs TRBV3-1 (or the pseudogene TRBV3-2) and TRBJ2-3; 9 bases map to TRBD2. In germline, CDR1 is LGHDT, CDR2 YNNKEL (reference sequence). V shed 4 bases and J 2 bases; nucleotides not matched to a gene: 4. The CDR3 covers 15 residues. CDR3 coding DNA: TGTGCCAGCAGCCCTCTAGCGGGACCCACAGATACGCAGTATTTT. Its translation is CASSPLAGPTDTQYF.

V is TRBV11-1 and J is TRBJ2-7; D may be TRBD1 (5 bases). CDR1 is SGHAT, CDR2 FQDESV, per germline (reference sequence). The V end lost 4 bases, the J end lost 3 bases, and 10 bases lay between the germline ends. This CDR3 has 13 amino acids. The DNA of the CDR3 is TGTGCCAGCAGCTCCAGGGATTTCTACGAGCAGTACTTC. Translated, it gives CASSSRDFYEQYF.

J is TRBJ1-3 and V is TRBV5-4; D uncertain. Trimming removed 1 base from V and 3 bases from J, with 8 bases in between. CDR3 length equals 14 residues. The V gene's germline CDR1 is SGHNT and CDR2 YYREEE (reference sequence). In nucleotides, the CDR3 is TGTGCCAGCAGCTTGCCCGGGGATGGAAACACCATATATTTT. As protein: CASSLPGDGNTIYF.

This clone was seen a single time. The genes are TRBV4-1 and TRBJ2-7; TRBD1 agrees at 8 bases. The CDR3 is 15 amino acids. Per the germline V gene, CDR1 is MGHRA and CDR2 is YSYEKL. J lost 2 bases, V lost 4 bases, and 7 bases had no gene match. The CDR3 loop reads CASSPGGGTPYEQYF. In DNA, the CDR3 is TGCGCCAGCAGCCCAGGGGGCGGAACCCCCTACGAGCAGTACTTC.

The V call is TRBV18, the J call TRBJ2-1; 7 bases map to TRBD1. This CDR3 spans 14 amino acids. Germline V gives CDR1 KGHSH, CDR2 LQKENI. V lost 6 bases to trimming and J lost 6 bases; unmatched junction nucleotides: 8. This chain's CDR3 is CASSGQLSPNEQFF. The CDR3 region has the DNA TGTGCCAGCTCGGGACAGCTAAGTCCCAATGAGCAGTTCTTC.